This T cell receptor (beta chain) was sequenced for a study of blood T cell repertoires in COVID-19. Study context: T cells, B-cell-depleted T cells, or PBMCs supplied cDNA or gDNA.

Per the study methods: Estimation of nucleated cell counts was performed using reference gene primer amplification. Repertoires were generated with immunoSEQ multiplex PCR, while TCRdb's copy carries only in-frame clones and drops some. V and J calls and clone size come straight from that table; D and trimming were deduced from the DNA. In the table there are about 240,000 clones, 75% to 90% of which are singletons. J was trimmed by 3 bases and V by 3 bases; bases with no gene match: 4. CDR1 is KGHSH and CDR2 is LQKENI in the germline V gene. The CDR3 length is 14 residues. The sequenced sample consisted of peripheral blood. The sequence came from a woman in her sixties with active or convalescent COVID-19. This chain uses TRBV18 with TRBJ1-2, with 7 bases fitting TRBD1. The CDR3 sequence: CASSPTGTDYGYTF. DNA for the CDR3: TGTGCCAGCTCACCGACAGGGACCGACTATGGCTACACCTTC.